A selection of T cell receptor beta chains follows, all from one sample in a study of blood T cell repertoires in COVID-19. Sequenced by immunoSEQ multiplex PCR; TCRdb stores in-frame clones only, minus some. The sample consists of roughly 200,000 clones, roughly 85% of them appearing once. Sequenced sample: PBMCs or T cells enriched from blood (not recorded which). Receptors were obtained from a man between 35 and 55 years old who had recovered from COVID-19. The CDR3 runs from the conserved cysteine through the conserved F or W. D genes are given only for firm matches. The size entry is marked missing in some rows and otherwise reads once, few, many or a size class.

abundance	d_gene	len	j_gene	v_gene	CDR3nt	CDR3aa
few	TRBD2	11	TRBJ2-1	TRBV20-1	TGCAGTGCTCAAGCGGGGCCGTTGATGTTCTTC	CSAQAGPLMFF
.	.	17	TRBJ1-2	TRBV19	TGTGCCAGTAGTATACAGGCATCCCGCAACCCTAACTATGGCTACACCTTC	CASSIQASRNPNYGYTF
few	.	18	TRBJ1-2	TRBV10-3	TGTGCCATCAGTGAGTCGATGGGGACTCCGCAGGCTAACTATGGCTACACCTTC	CAISESMGTPQANYGYTF
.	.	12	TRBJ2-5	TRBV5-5	TGTGCCAGCAGCTTTAGCCCCGGGGCCCAGTACTTC	CASSFSPGAQYF
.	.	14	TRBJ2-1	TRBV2	TGTGCCAGCAGAGAGGAGGGGATCTACAATGAGCAGTTCTTC	CASREEGIYNEQFF
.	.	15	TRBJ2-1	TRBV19	TGTGCCAGTAGTGGGCTGGGGGCGGGGGACAATGAGCAGTTCTTC	CASSGLGAGDNEQFF
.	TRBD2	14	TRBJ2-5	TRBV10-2	TGCGCCAGCAGTGTCGGGCTAGCGGAAGAGACCCAGTACTTC	CASSVGLAEETQYF
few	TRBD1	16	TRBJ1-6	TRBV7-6	TGTGCCAGCAGCTTAGTTCGACAGGGAACGAATTCACCCCTCCACTTT	CASSLVRQGTNSPLHF
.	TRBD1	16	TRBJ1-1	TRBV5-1	TGCGCCAGCAGCCCAAGGACAGGGAGTACGGGCACTGAAGCTTTCTTT	CASSPRTGSTGTEAFF
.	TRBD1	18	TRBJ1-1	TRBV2	TGTGCCAGATGGGATAGACAGGGGACGCTCCCCTTGAACACTGAAGCTTTCTTT	CARWDRQGTLPLNTEAFF
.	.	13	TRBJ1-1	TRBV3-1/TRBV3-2	TGTGCCAGCAGCAGGACATCGAACACTGAAGCTTTCTTT	CASSRTSNTEAFF
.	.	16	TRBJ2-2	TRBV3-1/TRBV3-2	TGTGCCAGCAGCCAAGCTCTAACAGGAGCCACCGGGGAGCTGTTTTTT	CASSQALTGATGELFF
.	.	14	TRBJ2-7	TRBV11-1	TGTGCCAGCAGCCCTAAAGGAGGTTTCTACGAGCAGTACTTC	CASSPKGGFYEQYF
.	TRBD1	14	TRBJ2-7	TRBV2	TGTGCCAGCAGTGAAAGGGGACAGGGCTACGAGCAGTACTTC	CASSERGQGYEQYF
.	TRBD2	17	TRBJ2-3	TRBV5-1	TGCGCCAGCAGCCACGGGACTAGCGGGAGGGCCACAGATACGCAGTATTTT	CASSHGTSGRATDTQYF
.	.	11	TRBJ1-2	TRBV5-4	TGTGCCAGCAGCATACAGGGCCAATACACCTTC	CASSIQGQYTF
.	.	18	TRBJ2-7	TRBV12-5	TGTGCTAGTGGTTTGGTACTAGGCGGGACTCGAAGAGATTACGAGCAGTACTTC	CASGLVLGGTRRDYEQYF
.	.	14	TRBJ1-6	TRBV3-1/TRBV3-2	TGTGCCAGCAGCCAAGACGGGGGAGAGTCACCCCTCCACTTT	CASSQDGGESPLHF
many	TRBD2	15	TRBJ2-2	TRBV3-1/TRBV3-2	TGTGCCAGCAGCCCCCTAGCGGGAGACTCTGGGGAGCTGTTTTTT	CASSPLAGDSGELFF
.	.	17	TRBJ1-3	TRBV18	TGTGCCAGCTCACCACTCCCCGTGGAGGTGGGCGGAAACACCATATATTTT	CASSPLPVEVGGNTIYF
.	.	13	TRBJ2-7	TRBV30	TGTGCCTGGAGTGTACGGCGAGGCTACGAGCAGTACTTC	CAWSVRRGYEQYF
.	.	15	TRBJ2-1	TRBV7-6	TGTGCCAGCAGCTTATTTCGGGGCTCCTACAATGAGCAGTTCTTC	CASSLFRGSYNEQFF
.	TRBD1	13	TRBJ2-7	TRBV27	TGTGCCAGCAGTTTCGGACAGGGCTACGAGCAGTACTTC	CASSFGQGYEQYF
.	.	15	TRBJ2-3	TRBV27	TGTGCCAGCAGTCCCCGCCTTCCTGGGGAGGATACGCAGTATTTT	CASSPRLPGEDTQYF
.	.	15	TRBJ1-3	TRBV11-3	TGTGCCAGCAGCTACGGTTTCATCTCTGGAAACACCATATATTTT	CASSYGFISGNTIYF
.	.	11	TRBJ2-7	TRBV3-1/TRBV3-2	TGTGCCAGCAGCCAAGTCCGCGAGCAGTACTTC	CASSQVREQYF
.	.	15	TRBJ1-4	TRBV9	TGTGCCAGCAGCGTAGGTGCGGCGTATAATGAAAAACTGTTTTTT	CASSVGAAYNEKLFF
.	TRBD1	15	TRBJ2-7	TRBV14	TGTGCCAGCAGCCACGGGACAGGGGGTCATTACGAGCAGTACTTC	CASSHGTGGHYEQYF
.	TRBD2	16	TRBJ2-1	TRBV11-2	TGTGCCAGCAGCTACCCCGGGACTAGCGGGAGGAATGAGCAGTTCTTC	CASSYPGTSGRNEQFF
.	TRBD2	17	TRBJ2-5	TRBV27	TGTGCCAGCAGCTTGGACAGACCTAGCGGGTACCAAGAGACCCAGTACTTC	CASSLDRPSGYQETQYF
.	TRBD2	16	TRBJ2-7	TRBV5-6	TGTGCCAGCAGCTTGGGGCCTAGCGGGAGGGCCGACGAGCAGTACTTC	CASSLGPSGRADEQYF
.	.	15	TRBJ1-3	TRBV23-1	TGCGCCAGCAGTGGAGACAGCCGCTCTGGAAACACCATATATTTT	CASSGDSRSGNTIYF
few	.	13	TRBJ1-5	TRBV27	TGTGCCAGCAGTTTACGGAGCAATCAGCCCCAGCATTTT	CASSLRSNQPQHF
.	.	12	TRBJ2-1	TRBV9	TGTGCCAGCAGCCCCCAGAGCGATGAGCAGTTCTTC	CASSPQSDEQFF
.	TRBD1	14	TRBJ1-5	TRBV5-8	TGTGCCAGCAGCTTGAGACAGGGGGATCAGCCCCAGCATTTT	CASSLRQGDQPQHF